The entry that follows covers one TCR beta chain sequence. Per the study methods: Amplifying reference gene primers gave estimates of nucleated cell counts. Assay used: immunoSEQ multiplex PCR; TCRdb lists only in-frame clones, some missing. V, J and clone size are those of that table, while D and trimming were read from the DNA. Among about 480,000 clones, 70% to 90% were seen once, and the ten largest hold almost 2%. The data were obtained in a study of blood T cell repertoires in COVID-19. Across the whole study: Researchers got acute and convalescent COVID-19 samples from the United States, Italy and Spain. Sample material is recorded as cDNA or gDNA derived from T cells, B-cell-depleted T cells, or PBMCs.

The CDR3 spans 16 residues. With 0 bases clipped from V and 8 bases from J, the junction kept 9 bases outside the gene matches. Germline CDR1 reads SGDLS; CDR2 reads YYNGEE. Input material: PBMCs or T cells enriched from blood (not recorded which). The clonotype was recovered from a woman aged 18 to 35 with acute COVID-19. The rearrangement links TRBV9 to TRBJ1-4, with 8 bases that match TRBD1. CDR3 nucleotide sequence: TGTGCCAGCAGCGTAGGAGGGGGACAGGAATGGGAAAAACTGTTTTTT. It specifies CASSVGGGQEWEKLFF.